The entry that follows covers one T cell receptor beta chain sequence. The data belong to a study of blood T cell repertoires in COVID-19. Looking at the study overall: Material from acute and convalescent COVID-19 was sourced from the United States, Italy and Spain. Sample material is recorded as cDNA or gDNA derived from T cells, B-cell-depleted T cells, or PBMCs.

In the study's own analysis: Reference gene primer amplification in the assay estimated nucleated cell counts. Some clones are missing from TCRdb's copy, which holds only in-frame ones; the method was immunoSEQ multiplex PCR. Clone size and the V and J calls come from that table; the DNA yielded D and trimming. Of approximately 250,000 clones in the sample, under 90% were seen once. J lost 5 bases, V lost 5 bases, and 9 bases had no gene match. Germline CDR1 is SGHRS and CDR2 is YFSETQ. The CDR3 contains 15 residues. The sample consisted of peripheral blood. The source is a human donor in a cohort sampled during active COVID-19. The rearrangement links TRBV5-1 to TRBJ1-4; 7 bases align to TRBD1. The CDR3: CASRGGQPQNEKLFF. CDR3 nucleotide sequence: TGCGCCAGCAGGGGGGGACAGCCACAAAATGAAAAACTGTTTTTT. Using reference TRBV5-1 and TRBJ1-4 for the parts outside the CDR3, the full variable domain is KAGVTQTPRYLIKTRGQQVTLSCSPISGHRSVSWYQQTPGQGLQFLFEYFSETQRNKGNFPGRFSGRQFSNSRSEMNVSTLELGDSALYLCASRGGQPQNEKLFFGSGTQLSVL.